The 29 T cell receptor beta chains reported below all come from one sample, sequenced in a study of spatial heterogeneity in lung cancer. MiXCR, run by TCRdb on the 5' RACE reads, gives a single entry per CDR3 protein. The sample includes a few thousand distinct CDR3 sequences, approximately 35% of them seen just once. Time point noted: sample taken at primary tumor resection. Unsorted tumor, nontumor lung tissue or cryopreserved PBMC supplied the whole RNA. This specimen was PBMCs, taken at surgery. The source is a male donor with early-stage non-small cell lung cancer.

With regard to this clonotype: Being off target in a library aimed at alpha chains, this beta chain has a size of little meaning. J is TRBJ1-2 and V is TRBV11-1, with 11 nucleotides matching TRBD1. CDR3 length equals 15 residues. Germline V gene sequence: CDR1 SGHAT, CDR2 FQDESV (reference sequence). Unmatched junction bases numbered 9, after V lost 5 bases and J lost 7 bases. The CDR3 protein is CASSPTRTGGGGYTF. The CDR3 region has the DNA TGTGCCAGCAGCCCGACAAGGACAGGGGGCGGTGGCTACACCTTC.

Comment on this clonotype: With the library built for alpha chains, this beta chain is off target and its frequency is not meaningful. V usage is TRBV4-2 and J usage is TRBJ1-3; D ambiguous. This CDR3 is 17 amino acids long. V lost 0 bases, J lost 0 bases, and 12 bases lay in between. Germline V gene data show CDR1 as LGHNA and CDR2 as YNFKEQ. DNA for the CDR3: TGTGCCAGCAGCCAAGAGGTTCTGGGGAGCTCTGGAAACACCATATATTTT. This gives the protein CASSQEVLGSSGNTIYF.

This clonotype has only a few counts. Being off target in a library aimed at alpha chains, this beta chain has a size of little meaning. This sequence joins TRBV12-3 or TRBV12-4 and TRBJ2-1, with D perhaps matching TRBD1 or TRBD2 (6 bases each). CDR3 length equals 15 residues. Trimming took off 5 bases at V and 3 bases at J, with 14 bases between the two ends. The CDR3 nucleotides read TGTGCCAGCAGTCCCGTAGGGGGGAACTACAATGAGCAGTTCTTC. Translated: CASSPVGGNYNEQFF.

In its sample, this clonotype is medium-sized. Little can be read into the size of this beta chain, an off-target read in a library designed for alpha chains. V usage is TRBV29-1 and J usage is TRBJ1-2, with a weak D call TRBD1 (6 bases). Germline values: CDR1 SQVTM, CDR2 ANQGSEA. The length of the CDR3 is 13 residues. V lost 3 bases and J lost 4, with 12 bases in between. CDR3 sequence: CSVDGRGGYGYTF. DNA of the CDR3: TGCAGCGTTGACGGCAGGGGTGGCTATGGCTACACCTTC.

This clonotype is categorized as medium-sized. Because the library targeted alpha chains, this beta chain is an off-target read whose size means little. The chain has TRBV19 and TRBJ2-1; D is unclear. V was clipped by 7 bases and J by 4 bases, with 8 bases between them. CDR3 size: 12 residues. Germline assignment: CDR1 LNHDA and CDR2 SQIVND (reference sequence). CDR3 sequence reads: CASTTRYNEQFF. CDR3 DNA sequence: TGTGCCAGTACTACCAGATACAATGAGCAGTTCTTC.

Details on this clonotype: In a library made to pick up alpha chains, this beta chain is a stray read with a size that means little. The CDR3 DNA reads TGTGCCAGCAGTTTCAGCCCAAGCAACAATGAGCAGTTCTTC. Translating gives CASSFSPSNNEQFF. The rearrangement links TRBV7-9 to TRBJ2-1; D not certain. V lost 6 bases and J 5 bases, leaving 14 bases between the germline ends. The CDR3 is made up of 14 amino acids. Germline V CDR1 and CDR2: SEHNR, FQNEAQ (reference sequence).

The sample holds one count of this clonotype. The library was prepared for alpha chains; this beta chain is a stray read, so its frequency means little. The genes are TRBV7-2 and TRBJ2-1, with a possible D match to TRBD2 (6 bases). Germline V lookup: CDR1 SGHTA, CDR2 FQGNSA. V was trimmed by 0 bases and J by 10 bases, leaving 13 bases between them. The CDR3 loop spans 14 amino acids. The DNA of the CDR3 is TGTGCCAGCAGCTTAGCCGGGAGAGCAGGGGAGCAGTTCTTC. This encodes CASSLAGRAGEQFF.

With regard to this clonotype: With the library built for alpha chains, this beta chain is off target and its frequency is not meaningful. The chain links TRBV7-3 to TRBJ2-3; 7 nucleotides match TRBD1. The CDR3 has 13 amino acids. J gave up 11 bases and V 6 bases, and 11 bases lay outside the gene matches. CDR1 and CDR2 (germline): SGHTA, FQGTGA. The CDR3 loop is CASSYTPGQMQYF. Written as DNA, the CDR3 is TGTGCCAGCAGTTACACTCCGGGACAGATGCAGTATTTT.

Note on this clonotype: A library prepared for alpha chains yielded this beta chain as an off-target read; its size is of little meaning. The gene calls are TRBV5-1 and TRBJ2-4; TRBD1 aligns across 8 bases. The V and J ends lost 4 bases and 8 bases, in that order; junction bases with no gene match: 5. The CDR3 covers 13 residues. Germline loops: CDR1 SGHRS, CDR2 YFSETQ. In DNA form, the CDR3 reads TGCGCCAGCAGCGTGGACAGGGTTGACATTCAGTACTTC. It encodes CASSVDRVDIQYF. Full variable domain (missing parts from reference TRBV5-1 and TRBJ2-4): KAGVTQTPRYLIKTRGQQVTLSCSPISGHRSVSWYQQTPGQGLQFLFEYFSETQRNKGNFPGRFSGRQFSNSRSEMNVSTLELGDSALYLCASSVDRVDIQYFGAGTRLSVL.

With regard to this clonotype: With the library built for alpha chains, this beta chain is off target and its frequency is not meaningful. The gene calls are TRBV27 and TRBJ2-7; 8 bases are a match to TRBD2. CDR3 length: 15 residues. V shed 5 bases and J 0 bases; nucleotides not matched to a gene: 6. Germline CDR1 reads MNHEY; CDR2 reads SMNVEV (reference sequence). The CDR3 reads CASSGSGSLSYEQYF. CDR3 DNA sequence: TGTGCCAGCAGTGGAAGCGGGAGTCTCTCCTACGAGCAGTACTTC.

This clonotype was seen more than once but under ten times. Because the library targeted alpha chains, this beta chain is an off-target read whose size means little. The chain's CDR3 is CSARDEGTTREKDTQYF. CDR3 in DNA: TGCAGTGCTAGAGACGAGGGGACTACCAGGGAGAAAGATACGCAGTATTTT. The chain joins TRBV20-1 to TRBJ2-3; 7 nucleotides align to TRBD2. J gave up 5 bases and V 0 bases, and 14 bases lay outside the gene matches. CDR1 and CDR2 from the germline V gene are DFQATT and SNEGSKA (reference sequence). There are 17 residues in the CDR3.

As regards this clonotype: Being off target in a library aimed at alpha chains, this beta chain has a size of little meaning. The chain couples TRBV10-3 to TRBJ2-2; possible D gene TRBD2, 5 bases. Germline values: CDR1 ENHRY, CDR2 SYGVKD. V gave up 3 bases and J gave up 7 bases, with 9 bases separating them. The CDR3 spans 13 residues. CDR3 in DNA: TGTGCCATCAGTGAACTAGGCCGCGGGGAGCTGTTTTTT. This codes for CAISELGRGELFF.

With respect to this clonotype: This beta chain appears as a stray read in a library generated for alpha chains; its size is not informative. This chain joins TRBV6-5 and TRBJ2-3; D ambiguous. The V gene's germline CDR1 is MNHEY and CDR2 SVGAGI. Trimming pared 6 bases from V and 1 base from J, leaving 11 bases between. This CDR3 spans 14 amino acids. The CDR3: CASSAPDGTDTQYF. DNA for the CDR3: TGTGCCAGCAGCGCTCCTGATGGCACAGATACGCAGTATTTT.

This clonotype has more than one count but fewer than ten. This beta chain is off target for a library built for alpha chains, so its abundance means little. V gene TRBV19 combines with J gene TRBJ2-1; TRBD1 matches 8 bases. Germline V gene data show CDR1 as LNHDA and CDR2 as SQIVND (reference sequence). After removal of 5 bases from V and 6 bases from J, the junction contained 6 bases not matched to a gene. There are 14 residues in the CDR3. CDR3 DNA: TGTGCCAGTAGTTCACGGACAGGGCTCAATGAGCAGTTCTTC. Its protein product is CASSSRTGLNEQFF.

This clonotype was seen a few times. The size of this beta chain means little, since it is a stray read in a library made for alpha chains. The chain links TRBV18 to TRBJ2-3; D gene unclear. This CDR3 region has 13 residues. V gave up 1 base and J gave up 2 bases, with 4 bases separating them. Germline V CDR1 and CDR2: KGHSH, LQKENI. The DNA for the CDR3 is TGTGCCAGCTCACCACTGGTCACAGATACGCAGTATTTT. Its protein product is CASSPLVTDTQYF.

About this clonotype itself: The library was prepared for alpha chains; this beta chain is a stray read, so its frequency means little. The genes are TRBV20-1 and TRBJ2-1; D is possibly TRBD1 or TRBD2 (5 bases each). This CDR3 has 17 amino acids. The V gene lost 0 bases and the J gene lost 0 bases, with 15 bases spanning the gap. Per the germline V gene, CDR1 is DFQATT and CDR2 is SNEGSKA (reference sequence). Written as DNA, the CDR3 is TGCAGTGCTAGAGATTCCGGGGCGAAAATCTCCTACAATGAGCAGTTCTTC. Amino acids: CSARDSGAKISYNEQFF.

This clonotype was seen a handful of times. The size of this beta chain means little, since it is a stray read in a library made for alpha chains. CDR3 DNA: TGTGCCAGCAGCTTCGAGTCGTACGCCGGGAGTGAGCAGTACTTC. Amino acid sequence: CASSFESYAGSEQYF. V and J are TRBV5-5 and TRBJ2-7; D possibly corresponds to TRBD2 (6 bases). V lost 2 bases to trimming and J lost 7 bases, with 19 bases between them. From germline, CDR1 is SGHKS and CDR2 YYEKEE (reference sequence). The CDR3 totals 15 residues.

This clonotype is labeled as medium-sized (0.01 to 0.1%). This beta chain came through as a stray read in a library set up for alpha chains, and its size says little. The chain carries TRBV20-1 and TRBJ2-3; 10 nucleotides line up with TRBD2. Per germline, CDR1 DFQATT and CDR2 SNEGSKA (reference sequence). The CDR3 consists of 17 residues. J was trimmed by 2 bases and V by 5 bases; bases with no gene match: 13. This CDR3 is CSALLAGASLDTDTQYF. The CDR3 coding sequence is TGCAGTGCTCTCCTAGCGGGAGCCTCCCTGGACACAGATACGCAGTATTTT.

Details on this clonotype: Because the library targeted alpha chains, this beta chain is an off-target read whose size means little. The gene calls are TRBV5-1 and TRBJ2-3; 10 bases align to TRBD2. Germline CDR1 reads SGHRS; CDR2 reads YFSETQ. V was clipped by 0 bases and J by 1 base; unmatched bases: 11. This CDR3 spans 19 amino acids. For the CDR3, the DNA is TGCGCCAGCAGCTTGGCCGGGACTAGCGAGAGTAGAGGCACAGATACGCAGTATTTT. Translated: CASSLAGTSESRGTDTQYF.

As to this clonotype: For a library built for alpha chains, this beta chain is a stray read; little rests on its size. The chain couples TRBV20-1 to TRBJ2-7; D is perhaps TRBD2 (5 bases). Germline V gene data show CDR1 as DFQATT and CDR2 as SNEGSKA (reference sequence). V lost 5 bases, J lost 5 bases, and 16 bases lay in between. The CDR3 covers 13 residues. CDR3 sequence: CSADLGGSDEQYF. The CDR3 bases are TGCAGTGCTGACCTCGGCGGGTCCGACGAGCAGTACTTC.

With regard to this clonotype: This beta chain is a stray sequence in a library constructed for alpha chains; its clone size is not meaningful. V gene TRBV27 combines with J gene TRBJ1-2; unclear D gene. The germline CDR1 and CDR2 sequences are MNHEY and SMNVEV (reference sequence). V was pared by 11 bases and J by 3 bases, with 7 bases between. The CDR3 is made up of 10 amino acids. In DNA form, the CDR3 reads TGTGCCTTTGGGCACTATGGCTACACCTTC. As protein: CAFGHYGYTF.

As to this clonotype: This beta chain is an unintended read in a library built for alpha chains; its size means little. V gene TRBV15 combines with J gene TRBJ2-3; D might be TRBD2 (5 bases). V was shortened by 5 bases and J by 3 bases, with 12 bases between the two germline ends. The V gene's germline CDR1 is LNHNV and CDR2 YYDKDF (reference sequence). The CDR3 is 14 amino acids. In nucleotides, the CDR3 is TGTGCCACCAGCTCCCGGGGTTCTACAGATACGCAGTATTTT. Residues: CATSSRGSTDTQYF.

Concerning this clonotype itself: This beta chain appears as a stray read in a library generated for alpha chains; its size is not informative. The chain has TRBV29-1 and TRBJ1-4, with D unclear. CDR3 length: 14 residues. Trimming removed 7 bases from V and 0 bases from J, with 12 bases in between. Germline CDR1 is SQVTM and CDR2 is ANQGSEA. The CDR3 nucleotides are TGCAGCGCCTCGTGGGCGACAACTAATGAAAAACTGTTTTTT. Its protein is CSASWATTNEKLFF.

Regarding this clonotype: Since it is a stray read in a library aimed at alpha chains, this beta chain has a size that is not meaningful. The gene calls are TRBV27 and TRBJ2-7, with D perhaps TRBD1 or TRBD2 (5 bases each). The CDR3 totals 14 residues. Germline V gene data show CDR1 as MNHEY and CDR2 as SMNVEV (reference sequence). V lost 6 bases, J lost 1 base, and 13 bases lay in between. The CDR3 loop is CASSQRRESYEQYF. The CDR3 DNA reads TGTGCCAGCAGCCAACGCAGGGAGTCCTACGAGCAGTACTTC.

There are a few counts of this clonotype. A library prepared for alpha chains yielded this beta chain as an off-target read; its size is of little meaning. CDR3: CASSFRDRGINEQFF. The CDR3 coding sequence is TGTGCCAGCAGTTTCCGGGACAGGGGAATTAATGAGCAGTTCTTC. The chain links TRBV11-3 to TRBJ2-1; 10 bases match TRBD1. The V and J ends lost 6 bases and 7 bases, in that order; junction bases with no gene match: 9. The CDR3 spans 15 residues. CDR1 is SGHNT, CDR2 YENEEA, per germline.

As concerns this clonotype: This beta chain is a stray read from a library made for alpha chains; its abundance is not meaningful. CDR3 DNA: TGTGCCAGCAGCTTGGCTGGTACCGGGGAGCTGTTTTTT. It is translated as CASSLAGTGELFF. The J gene is TRBJ2-2, the V gene TRBV5-5; D is ambiguous. V lost 0 bases, J lost 5 bases, and 5 bases lay in between. Germline V gene lookup returns CDR1 SGHKS and CDR2 YYEKEE (reference sequence). The CDR3 runs 13 residues.

This clonotype has only a few counts. This beta chain slipped into a library made for alpha chains as a stray read, so its size is not meaningful. The rearrangement joins TRBV27 to TRBJ2-3, with D possibly matching TRBD2 (6 bases). This CDR3 has 14 amino acids. V was trimmed by 5 bases and J by 2 bases, leaving 11 bases between them. Germline V CDR1 and CDR2: MNHEY, SMNVEV (reference sequence). The CDR3, as DNA: TGTGCCAGCAGTGACGGGGGATTCACAGATACGCAGTATTTT. This gives the protein CASSDGGFTDTQYF.

As to this clonotype: Germline is not matched at one junction end, which may reflect a read error. This beta chain turned up in a library designed for alpha chains; as an off-target read, its abundance says little. This chain uses TRBV12-3 or TRBV12-4 with TRBJ2-5; the match to TRBD1 covers 8 bases. The CDR3 runs 13 residues. The DNA of the CDR3 is TGTGCCAGCAGTCAGGGGGCGCCGGAGACACAGTACTTC. Amino acid sequence: CASSQGAPETQYF.

As for this clonotype: Since the library was made to target alpha chains, this beta chain is a stray read and its abundance is not meaningful. The genes are TRBV3-1 and TRBJ2-5, with D possibly TRBD2 on 6 matching bases. Germline V lookup: CDR1 LGHDT, CDR2 YNNKEL (reference sequence). The CDR3 is 15 amino acids. Trimming left V 0 bases short and J 1 base short, with 9 bases between. In DNA form, the CDR3 reads TGTGCCAGCAGCCAAGAACTAGCTATCCAAGAGACCCAGTACTTC. The encoded protein is CASSQELAIQETQYF.